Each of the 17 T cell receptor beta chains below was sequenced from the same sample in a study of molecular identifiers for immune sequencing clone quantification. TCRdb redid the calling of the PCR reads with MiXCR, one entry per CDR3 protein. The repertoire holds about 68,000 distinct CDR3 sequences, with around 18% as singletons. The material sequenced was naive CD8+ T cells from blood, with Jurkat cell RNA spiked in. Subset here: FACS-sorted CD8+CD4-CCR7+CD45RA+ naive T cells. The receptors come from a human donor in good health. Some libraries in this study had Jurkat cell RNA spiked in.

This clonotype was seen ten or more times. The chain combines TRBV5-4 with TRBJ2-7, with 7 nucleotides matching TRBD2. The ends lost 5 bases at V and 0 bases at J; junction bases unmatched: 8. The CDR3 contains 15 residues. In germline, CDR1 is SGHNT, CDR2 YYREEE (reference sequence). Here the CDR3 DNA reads TGTGCCAGCAGGCCTGCTAGCGGTTCCTCCTACGAGCAGTACTTC. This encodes CASRPASGSSYEQYF.

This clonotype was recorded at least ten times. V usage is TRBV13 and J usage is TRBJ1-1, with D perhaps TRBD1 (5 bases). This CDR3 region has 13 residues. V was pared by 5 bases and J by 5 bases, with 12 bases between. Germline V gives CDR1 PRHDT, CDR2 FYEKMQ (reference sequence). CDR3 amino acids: CASSPGLATEAFF. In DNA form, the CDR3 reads TGTGCCAGCAGCCCAGGGTTGGCGACTGAAGCTTTCTTT.

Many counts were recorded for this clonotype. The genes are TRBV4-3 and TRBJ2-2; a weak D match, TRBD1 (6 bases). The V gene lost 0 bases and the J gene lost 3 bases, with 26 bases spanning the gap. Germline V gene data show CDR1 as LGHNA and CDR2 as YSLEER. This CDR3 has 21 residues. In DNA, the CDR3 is TGCGCCAGCAGCCAAGATCTAGGCCAGGGGTCTGAGTTTTCAGACACCGGGGAGCTGTTTTTT. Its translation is CASSQDLGQGSEFSDTGELFF.

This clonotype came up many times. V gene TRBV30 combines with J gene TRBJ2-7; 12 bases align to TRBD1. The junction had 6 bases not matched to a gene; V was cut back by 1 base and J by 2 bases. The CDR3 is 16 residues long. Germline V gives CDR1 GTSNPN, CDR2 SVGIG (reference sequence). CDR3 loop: CAWSGGDRGQPYEQYF. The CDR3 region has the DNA TGTGCCTGGAGTGGGGGGGACAGGGGGCAACCCTACGAGCAGTACTTC.

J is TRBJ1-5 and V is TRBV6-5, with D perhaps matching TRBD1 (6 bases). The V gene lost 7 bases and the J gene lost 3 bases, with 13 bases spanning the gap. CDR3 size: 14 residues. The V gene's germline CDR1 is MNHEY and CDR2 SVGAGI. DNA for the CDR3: TGTGCCAGCACCCACAGGGCATACAATCAGCCCCAGCATTTT. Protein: CASTHRAYNQPQHF.

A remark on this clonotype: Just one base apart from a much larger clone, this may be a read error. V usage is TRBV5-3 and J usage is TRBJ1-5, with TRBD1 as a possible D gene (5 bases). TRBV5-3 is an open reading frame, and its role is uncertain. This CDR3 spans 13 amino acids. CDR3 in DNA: TGTGCCAGCAGCTTGGGGGTTAGTCAGCCCCAGCATTTT. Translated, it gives CASSLGVSQPQHF.

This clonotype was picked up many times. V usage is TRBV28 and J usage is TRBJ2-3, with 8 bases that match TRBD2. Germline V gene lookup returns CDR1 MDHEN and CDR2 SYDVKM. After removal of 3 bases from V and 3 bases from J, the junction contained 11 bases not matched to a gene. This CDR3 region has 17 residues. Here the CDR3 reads CASSFRRAGGLTDTQYF. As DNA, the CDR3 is TGTGCCAGCAGTTTTCGGAGGGCGGGAGGTCTAACAGATACGCAGTATTTT.

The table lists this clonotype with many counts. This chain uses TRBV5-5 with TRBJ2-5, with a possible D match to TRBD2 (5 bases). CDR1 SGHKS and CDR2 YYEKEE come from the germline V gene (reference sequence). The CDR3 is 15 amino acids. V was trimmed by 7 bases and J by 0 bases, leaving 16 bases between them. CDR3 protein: CASYTTMDYQETQYF. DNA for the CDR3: TGTGCCAGCTATACCACCATGGACTACCAAGAGACCCAGTACTTC. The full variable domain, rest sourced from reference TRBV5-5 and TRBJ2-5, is DAGVTQSPTHLIKTRGQQVTLRCSPISGHKSVSWYQQVLGQGPQFIFQYYEKEERGRGNFPDRFSARQFPNYSSELNVNALLLGDSALYLCASYTTMDYQETQYFGPGTRLLVL.

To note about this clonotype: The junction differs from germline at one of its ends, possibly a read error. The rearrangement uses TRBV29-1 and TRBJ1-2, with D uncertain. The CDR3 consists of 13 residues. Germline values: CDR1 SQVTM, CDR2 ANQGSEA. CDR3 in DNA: TGCGGCGTGACGCTGGGAGGAGCTTATGGCTACACCTTC. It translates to CGVTLGGAYGYTF.

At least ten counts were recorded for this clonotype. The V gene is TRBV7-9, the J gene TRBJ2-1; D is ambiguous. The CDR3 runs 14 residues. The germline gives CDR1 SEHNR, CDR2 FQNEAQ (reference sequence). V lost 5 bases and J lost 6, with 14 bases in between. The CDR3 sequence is CASSPGWAINEQFF. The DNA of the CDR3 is TGTGCCAGCAGCCCCGGCTGGGCAATCAATGAGCAGTTCTTC.

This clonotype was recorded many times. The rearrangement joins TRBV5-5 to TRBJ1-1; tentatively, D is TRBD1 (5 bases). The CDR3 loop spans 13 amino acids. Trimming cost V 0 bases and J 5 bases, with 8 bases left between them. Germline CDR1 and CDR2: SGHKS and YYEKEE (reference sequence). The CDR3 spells CASSLEGETEAFF. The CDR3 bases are TGTGCCAGCAGCTTGGAAGGGGAGACTGAAGCTTTCTTT.

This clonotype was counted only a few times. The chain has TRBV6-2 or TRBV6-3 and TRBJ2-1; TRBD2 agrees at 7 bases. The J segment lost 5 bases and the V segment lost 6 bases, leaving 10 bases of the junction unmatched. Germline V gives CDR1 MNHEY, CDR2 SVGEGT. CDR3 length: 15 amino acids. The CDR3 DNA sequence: TGTGCCAGCAGCAGTTGGGGCGGGGGAGACAATGAGCAGTTCTTC. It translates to CASSSWGGGDNEQFF.

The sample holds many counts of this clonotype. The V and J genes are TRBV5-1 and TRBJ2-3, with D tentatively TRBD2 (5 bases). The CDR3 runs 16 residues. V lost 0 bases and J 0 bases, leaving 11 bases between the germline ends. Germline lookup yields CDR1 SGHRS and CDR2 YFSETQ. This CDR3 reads CASSLEEASSTDTQYF. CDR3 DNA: TGCGCCAGCAGCTTGGAGGAGGCCAGTAGCACAGATACGCAGTATTTT.

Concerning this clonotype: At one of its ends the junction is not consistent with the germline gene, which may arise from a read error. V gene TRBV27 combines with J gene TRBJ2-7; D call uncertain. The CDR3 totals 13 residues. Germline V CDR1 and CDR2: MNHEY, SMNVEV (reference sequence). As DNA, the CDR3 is TGTGCCAGCAGTTTATCCGGATCCTGCGAGCAGTACTTC. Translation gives CASSLSGSCEQYF.

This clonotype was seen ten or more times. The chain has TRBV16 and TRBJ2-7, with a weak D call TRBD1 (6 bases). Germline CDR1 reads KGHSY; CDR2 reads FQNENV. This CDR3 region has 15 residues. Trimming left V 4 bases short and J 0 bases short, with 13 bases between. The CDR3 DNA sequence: TGTGCCAGCAGCCGACAGGATCTTAGCTCCTACGAGCAGTACTTC. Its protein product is CASSRQDLSSYEQYF.

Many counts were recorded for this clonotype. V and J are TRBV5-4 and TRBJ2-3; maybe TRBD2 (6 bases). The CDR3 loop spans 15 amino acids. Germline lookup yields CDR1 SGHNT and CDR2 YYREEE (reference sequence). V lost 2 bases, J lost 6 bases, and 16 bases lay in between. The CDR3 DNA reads TGTGCCAGCAGCTTACTTACGGGAGTGACGGATACGCAGTATTTT. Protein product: CASSLLTGVTDTQYF.

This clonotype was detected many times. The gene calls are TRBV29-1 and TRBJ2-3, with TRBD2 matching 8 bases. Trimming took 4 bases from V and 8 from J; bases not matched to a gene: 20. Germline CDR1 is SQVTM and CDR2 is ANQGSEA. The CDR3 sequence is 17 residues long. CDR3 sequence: CSVVGVVAGGVWGTQYF. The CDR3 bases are TGCAGCGTTGTAGGGGTCGTGGCGGGAGGTGTATGGGGTACGCAGTATTTT.